A selection of T cell receptor beta chains follows, all from one sample in a study of cytomegalovirus exposure and HLA in healthy donors. Clones were sequenced by immunoSEQ multiplex PCR, and TCRdb holds only the in-frame ones, with some missing. In all, the sample yields about 74,000 clones. The specimen was PBMCs. All receptors come from a female donor in good health and CMV-seropositive. Each CDR3 is given with its conserved first and last residue. The D gene is left open where the match is weak.

D	J	V	CDR3	DNA
.	TRBJ1-2	TRBV5-6	CASSLGQIYGYTF	TGTGCCAGCAGCTTGGGGCAGATCTATGGCTACACCTTC
.	TRBJ2-7	TRBV2	CASSGRVEYEQYF	TGTGCCAGCAGTGGGAGGGTAGAGTACGAGCAGTACTTC
.	TRBJ2-7	TRBV4-1	CASSQFPVRGGHEQYF	TGCGCCAGCAGCCAATTCCCTGTCCGTGGCGGACACGAGCAGTACTTC
.	TRBJ2-5	TRBV18	CASSPDRSGTQYF	TGTGCCAGCTCACCCGACAGGTCCGGGACCCAGTACTTC
TRBD2	TRBJ2-1	TRBV5-4	CASSTRREGLNEQFF	TGTGCCAGCAGCACGCGGCGGGAGGGCCTCAATGAGCAGTTCTTC
.	TRBJ2-5	TRBV7-6	CASSLDGEQEAQYF	TGTGCCAGCAGCTTAGATGGAGAACAAGAGGCCCAGTACTTC
TRBD2	TRBJ2-1	TRBV4-1	CASSQDFLAGGVYNEQFF	TGCGCCAGCAGCCAAGATTTCCTGGCGGGAGGCGTCTACAATGAGCAGTTCTTC
.	TRBJ1-6	TRBV5-1	CASSLGTVNSPLHF	TGCGCCAGCAGCTTGGGGACAGTTAATTCACCCCTCCACTTT
.	TRBJ2-3	TRBV19	CASSMSTRGTDTQYF	TGTGCCAGTAGTATGTCCACGCGTGGCACAGATACGCAGTATTTT
.	TRBJ2-6	TRBV7-9	CASSPRTDFSGANVLTF	TGTGCCAGCAGCCCCCGGACAGATTTCTCTGGGGCCAACGTCCTGACTTTC
.	TRBJ1-1	TRBV6-6	CASSYSKSGVNTEAFF	TGTGCCAGCAGTTACTCGAAGTCGGGGGTGAACACTGAAGCTTTCTTT
.	TRBJ2-2	TRBV14	CASSRTGRDTGELFF	TGTGCCAGCAGCCGGACGGGCAGGGATACCGGGGAGCTGTTTTTT
.	TRBJ2-5	TRBV18	CASSPPGRAYQETQYF	TGTGCCAGCTCACCACCTGGCAGGGCGTACCAAGAGACCCAGTACTTC
TRBD2	TRBJ2-7	TRBV28	CASSLEREGSYEQYF	TGTGCCAGCAGCCTTGAGCGGGAGGGTTCCTACGAGCAGTACTTC
TRBD1	TRBJ1-5	TRBV6-1	CASVSGTGLNQPQHF	TGTGCCAGCGTTTCCGGGACAGGGCTTAATCAGCCCCAGCATTTT
TRBD2	TRBJ2-1	TRBV7-2	CASSPREGLAPHNEQFF	TGTGCCAGCAGCCCGCGGGAGGGACTAGCGCCCCACAATGAGCAGTTCTTC
TRBD2	TRBJ2-7	TRBV28	CASTVQLAGYVYEQYF	TGTGCCAGCACCGTACAACTAGCGGGATATGTCTACGAGCAGTACTTC
TRBD1	TRBJ2-7	TRBV5-1	CASSWTGGFYEQYF	TGCGCCAGCAGCTGGACAGGGGGCTTCTACGAGCAGTACTTC
.	TRBJ1-2	TRBV7-5	CARSYFTGGVNYGYTF	TGTGCCAGAAGCTACTTTACAGGGGGCGTTAACTATGGCTACACCTTC
.	TRBJ2-5	TRBV19	CASSPYRGQETQYF	TGTGCCAGTAGTCCCTACCGGGGCCAAGAGACCCAGTACTTC
TRBD2	TRBJ2-3	TRBV7-2	CASRPWGAGGPASTDTQYF	TGTGCCAGCCGACCTTGGGGGGCGGGGGGCCCGGCTAGCACAGATACGCAGTATTTT
TRBD2	TRBJ2-1	TRBV6-6	CASSYSTGGDNEQFF	TGTGCCAGCAGTTACTCGACGGGAGGTGACAATGAGCAGTTCTTC
TRBD1	TRBJ1-1	TRBV19	CASRQQGAGTEAFF	TGTGCCAGTAGACAACAGGGGGCGGGGACTGAAGCTTTCTTT
.	TRBJ1-1	TRBV29-1	CSVGKGGKAFF	TGCAGCGTTGGCAAGGGCGGGAAAGCTTTCTTT
.	TRBJ2-1	TRBV4-2	CASSQDPKGHSYNEQFF	TGTGCCAGCAGCCAAGATCCTAAGGGGCACTCCTACAATGAGCAGTTCTTC
.	TRBJ2-1	TRBV9	CASSAGTLGNNEQFF	TGTGCCAGCAGCGCCGGGACACTCGGGAACAATGAGCAGTTCTTC
.	TRBJ1-3	TRBV30	CAGPGVGGNTIYF	TGTGCCGGCCCAGGGGTGGGTGGAAACACCATATATTTT
TRBD1	TRBJ1-1	TRBV7-6	CASSSGTANTEAFF	TGTGCCAGCAGCTCCGGGACAGCTAACACTGAAGCTTTCTTT
TRBD1	TRBJ1-5	TRBV7-9	CASSRDSSNQPQHF	TGTGCCAGCAGTCGGGACAGTAGCAATCAGCCCCAGCATTTT
.	TRBJ1-1	TRBV19	CASSIQGKDTEAFF	TGTGCCAGTAGTATTCAGGGTAAAGACACTGAAGCTTTCTTT
.	TRBJ2-1	TRBV15	CATSRDRLAGVHEQFF	TGTGCCACCAGCAGAGATAGGCTAGCAGGGGTCCATGAGCAGTTCTTC
TRBD1	TRBJ1-2	TRBV27	CASSRGQGTSGYTF	TGTGCCAGCAGCCGTGGACAGGGGACGTCCGGCTACACCTTC
TRBD2	TRBJ2-3	TRBV5-1	CASSLSSGGPTDTQYF	TGCGCCAGCAGCTTGTCTAGCGGAGGACCCACAGATACGCAGTATTTT
TRBD2	TRBJ2-1	TRBV11-1	CASSEGLAGGYEQFF	TGTGCCAGCAGCGAGGGACTAGCGGGAGGGTATGAGCAGTTCTTC
.	TRBJ2-7	TRBV6-5	CASSPRRGEQYF	TGTGCCAGCAGTCCCCGCAGGGGCGAGCAGTACTTC
TRBD2	TRBJ2-3	TRBV5-4	CASSVTSGHLTDTQYF	TGTGCCAGCAGCGTGACTAGCGGGCACCTCACAGATACGCAGTATTTT
.	TRBJ2-1	TRBV9	CASSETNEQFF	TGTGCCAGCAGCGAAACAAATGAGCAGTTCTTC
TRBD1	TRBJ1-4	TRBV28	CASSLSTGGASTNEKLFF	TGTGCCAGCAGTTTGTCGACAGGGGGCGCTTCAACTAATGAAAAACTGTTTTTT